These 24 T cell receptor beta chains were all obtained from the same sample, sequenced in a study of vaccination and CD4 T cells after COVID-19. Sequencing of the DNA from cultured CD4+ T cells was carried out with the Oncomine TCR Beta short-read assay. One entry per CDR3 protein, called by TCRdb with MiXCR from the PCR reads. The sample holds about 7,000 distinct CDR3 sequences, roughly a third seen once. Indicated treatment: 10-day PBMC culture with coronavirus spike peptide pools or control peptides (ViraFEST assay). Investigators obtained the unexposed donor's CD4+ T cells before the COVID-19 pandemic (2011-2018). Their recognized antigens are unknown. Sequencing used CD4+ T cells from blood, cultured in vitro. These receptors all come from a human donor in good health.

In this sample, this clonotype turned up a few times. The J gene is TRBJ1-1, the V gene TRBV6-1; D call uncertain. From germline, CDR1 is MNHNS and CDR2 SASEGT. V dropped 6 bases and J dropped 1 base, with 9 bases sitting between them. CDR3 size: 13 residues. The CDR3 DNA sequence: TGTGCCAGCAGCTTCAACAGGAACACTGAAGCTTTCTTT. Amino acids: CASSFNRNTEAFF.

The CDR3 here is CASSRQGVLSGNTIYF. CDR3 coding DNA: TGTGCCAGCAGTCGACAGGGGGTCCTGTCTGGAAACACCATATATTTT. The V and J genes are TRBV6-1 and TRBJ1-3; the match to TRBD1 covers 9 bases. This CDR3 is 16 amino acids long. Germline V gene data show CDR1 as MNHNS and CDR2 as SASEGT. Trimming cost V 5 bases and J 1 base; bases outside gene matches: 6.

The chain recombines TRBV7-2 with TRBJ1-4; perhaps TRBD1 as D (5 bases). Deletions cut 1 base from V and 10 bases from J, with 10 bases between. Germline CDR1 SGHTA, CDR2 FQGNSA. The CDR3 is 13 residues long. CDR3 amino acids: CASSLEGVGKLFF. The CDR3 region has the DNA TGTGCCAGCAGCTTAGAAGGGGTTGGAAAACTGTTTTTT.

V gene TRBV30 combines with J gene TRBJ1-6; D gene ambiguous. Per germline, CDR1 GTSNPN and CDR2 SVGIG (reference sequence). This CDR3 has 13 amino acids. V lost 5 bases, J lost 9 bases, and 14 bases lay in between. CDR3 sequence (DNA): TGTGCCTGGGGACCCCAAATCGGTTCACCCCTCCACTTT. Encoded protein: CAWGPQIGSPLHF.

This clonotype is large (0.1 to 1%) by share. The chain uses TRBV6-5 and TRBJ2-6; D is undetermined. CDR3 length equals 21 residues. Trimming shortened V by 2 bases and J by 1 base, and 24 bases separated the two germline ends. Germline V lookup: CDR1 MNHEY, CDR2 SVGAGI. The CDR3 loop reads CASSYRKDRRPTPSGANVLTF. The CDR3 nucleotides are TGTGCCAGCAGTTACCGGAAAGATAGGCGTCCAACCCCTTCTGGGGCCAACGTCCTGACTTTC.

This rearrangement joins TRBV20-1 to TRBJ2-2, with TRBD1 as a possible D gene (5 bases). This CDR3 region has 13 residues. The V gene lost 5 bases and the J gene lost 4 bases, with 11 bases spanning the gap. Germline assignment: CDR1 DFQATT and CDR2 SNEGSKA (reference sequence). CDR3 nucleotide sequence: TGCAGTGCTGACAGAGGTGCCACCGGGGAGCTGTTTTTT. This codes for CSADRGATGELFF.

This chain links TRBV4-1 with TRBJ2-1; no clear D. In germline, CDR1 is MGHRA, CDR2 YSYEKL. The CDR3 length is 13 residues. Trimming stripped 0 bases from V and 10 bases from J, with 10 bases between. The CDR3 loop reads CASSQDWGGEQFF. CDR3 in DNA: TGCGCCAGCAGCCAAGATTGGGGTGGGGAGCAGTTCTTC.

This clonotype was counted only a few times. This chain joins TRBV15 and TRBJ1-5; 7 nucleotides agree with TRBD1. CDR3 size: 15 residues. V was clipped by 3 bases and J by 7 bases; unmatched bases: 9. Germline V gene data show CDR1 as LNHNV and CDR2 as YYDKDF (reference sequence). CDR3 DNA sequence: TGTGCCACCAGCAGCGATATGACAGGGAGGCAGCCCCAGCATTTT. Its translation is CATSSDMTGRQPQHF. Based on the CDR3 plus reference TRBV15 and TRBJ1-5, the full variable domain is DAMVIQNPRYQVTQFGKPVTLSCSQTLNHNVMYWYQQKSSQAPKLLFHYYDKDFNNEADTPDNFQSRRPNTSFCFLDIRSPGLGDTAMYLCATSSDMTGRQPQHFGDGTRLSIL.

The CDR3 protein is CASIPYRDSNYGYTF. The CDR3 DNA reads as TGTGCCAGCATTCCTTACAGGGATTCTAACTATGGCTACACCTTC. The chain has TRBV6-1 and TRBJ1-2; D might be TRBD1 (6 bases). V lost 7 bases and J 0 bases, leaving 15 bases between the germline ends. The germline V gene has CDR1 MNHNS and CDR2 SASEGT. CDR3 length: 15 amino acids.

The chain couples TRBV19 to TRBJ2-3; the D call may be TRBD1 or TRBD2 (5 bases each). CDR3 length: 15 amino acids. V was shortened by 5 bases and J by 2 bases, with 14 bases between the two germline ends. CDR1 LNHDA and CDR2 SQIVND come from the germline V gene (reference sequence). The CDR3 coding sequence is TGTGCCAGTAGTGAAGATAGGGACCTCACAGATACGCAGTATTTT. Protein: CASSEDRDLTDTQYF. Looking up the rest from reference TRBV19 and TRBJ2-3 gives the full variable domain: DGGITQSPKYLFRKEGQNVTLSCEQNLNHDAMYWYRQDPGQGLRLIYYSQIVNDFQKGDIAEGYSVSREKKESFPLTVTSAQKNPTAFYLCASSEDRDLTDTQYFGPGTRLTVL.

This clonotype was picked up a small number of times. This sequence joins TRBV5-1 and TRBJ2-5; D remains unclear. The CDR3 loop spans 13 amino acids. Germline CDR1 reads SGHRS; CDR2 reads YFSETQ. With 0 bases removed from V and 6 bases from J, the gap between germline ends came to 9 bases. The CDR3 region has the DNA TGCGCCAGCAGCTTGGCCGAAATGCAGACCCAGTACTTC. This codes for CASSLAEMQTQYF. Looking up the rest from reference TRBV5-1 and TRBJ2-5 gives the full variable domain: KAGVTQTPRYLIKTRGQQVTLSCSPISGHRSVSWYQQTPGQGLQFLFEYFSETQRNKGNFPGRFSGRQFSNSRSEMNVSTLELGDSALYLCASSLAEMQTQYFGPGTRLLVL.

The V call is TRBV12-3 or TRBV12-4, the J call TRBJ1-1; 7 bases are shared with TRBD1. CDR3 size: 14 residues. Trimming took 5 bases from V and 3 from J; bases not matched to a gene: 6. CDR3 DNA sequence: TGTGCCAGCAGTACACAGGGGACCTACACTGAAGCTTTCTTT. It yields the protein CASSTQGTYTEAFF.

This clonotype was recorded a few times. J is TRBJ1-5 and V is TRBV6-1; tentatively, D is TRBD1 (5 bases). The V gene lost 8 bases and the J gene lost 0 bases, with 20 bases spanning the gap. The CDR3 runs to 17 residues. Looked up from germline, CDR1 is MNHNS and CDR2 is SASEGT. In DNA form, the CDR3 reads TGTGCCAGCGGACGGCCCGCTGAGGGGTATAGCAATCAGCCCCAGCATTTT. It encodes CASGRPAEGYSNQPQHF.

This clonotype has just a few counts. The rearrangement joins TRBV6-1 to TRBJ1-6, with TRBD1 identical over 8 bases. The CDR3 has 14 residues. Trimming took 6 bases from V and 5 from J; bases not matched to a gene: 3. Germline V gene data show CDR1 as MNHNS and CDR2 as SASEGT. The CDR3 bases are TGTGCCAGCAGGCGGACAGGGAATAATTCACCCCTCCACTTT. It is translated as CASRRTGNNSPLHF.

By share of the sample, this clonotype is medium-sized. The chain links TRBV28 to TRBJ1-2, with D possibly matching TRBD1 (5 bases). In germline, CDR1 is MDHEN, CDR2 SYDVKM. The CDR3 contains 14 residues. The V end was cut by 6 bases, the J end by 4 bases, with 15 bases between. The CDR3 DNA is TGTGCCAGCAGCCCACTCGGGACGATCTATGGCTACACCTTC. As protein: CASSPLGTIYGYTF.

This clonotype was picked up a small number of times. This chain connects TRBV29-1 to TRBJ1-2; TRBD1 is a possible D gene (5 bases). The CDR3 consists of 11 residues. Germline V lookup: CDR1 SQVTM, CDR2 ANQGSEA. V lost 7 bases, J lost 6 bases, and 12 bases lay in between. The DNA for the CDR3 is TGCAGCGCATTGACAGCAGATGGCTACACCTTC. Translation: CSALTADGYTF.

This clonotype has more than one count but fewer than ten. The chain joins TRBV7-9 to TRBJ1-1; unclear D gene. The CDR3 sequence is 13 residues long. CDR1 is SEHNR and CDR2 is FQNEAQ in the germline V gene (reference sequence). V was pared by 6 bases and J by 0 bases, with 8 bases between. This CDR3 reads CASRDTLNTEAFF. Here the CDR3 DNA reads TGTGCCAGCAGAGATACACTGAACACTGAAGCTTTCTTT.

The gene calls are TRBV6-1 and TRBJ1-1; TRBD1 is a possible D gene (5 bases). The CDR3 contains 13 residues. Germline-derived CDR1 and CDR2 are MNHNS and SASEGT. V shed 6 bases and J shed 7 bases, with 15 bases lying between them. CDR3 sequence: CASRTPGGGEAFF. The CDR3 DNA is TGTGCCAGCAGAACCCCGGGGGGTGGTGAAGCTTTCTTT.

This clonotype was counted only a few times. The rearrangement uses TRBV11-2 and TRBJ1-1, with D uncertain. V was pared by 1 base and J by 5 bases, with 11 bases between. The germline V gene has CDR1 SGHAT and CDR2 FQNNGV. This CDR3 is built from 14 residues. Here the CDR3 DNA reads TGTGCCAGCAGCTTAGTTCCGGGTGGAACTGAAGCTTTCTTT. This gives the protein CASSLVPGGTEAFF.

This clonotype was seen a handful of times. The V gene is TRBV6-5, the J gene TRBJ2-7; D might be TRBD2 (5 bases). The CDR3 runs 16 residues. Trimming took off 0 bases at V and 3 bases at J, with 15 bases between the two ends. Germline-derived CDR1 and CDR2 are MNHEY and SVGAGI. CDR3 region: CASSYSYSSRGYEQYF. The CDR3 bases are TGTGCCAGCAGTTACTCGTACAGCTCCCGGGGCTACGAGCAGTACTTC.

The V gene is TRBV6-5, the J gene TRBJ1-2; possibly TRBD1 for D (6 bases). Germline V lookup: CDR1 MNHEY, CDR2 SVGAGI. Trimming cost V 0 bases and J 8 bases, with 19 bases left between them. CDR3 size: 16 residues. The DNA for the CDR3 is TGTGCCAGCAGTTACTCGGGACACGGGGAGTGGCAAGGCTACACCTTC. Amino acid sequence: CASSYSGHGEWQGYTF.

This chain links TRBV6-5 with TRBJ1-6; possible D gene TRBD1, 5 bases. Trimming removed 4 bases at V and 8 bases at J, with 15 bases between. This CDR3 is 15 amino acids long. The germline V gene has CDR1 MNHEY and CDR2 SVGAGI. The CDR3 sequence: CASSSGTPADSPLHF. DNA of the CDR3: TGTGCCAGCAGTTCCGGGACCCCCGCGGATTCACCCCTCCACTTT.

V is TRBV6-1 and J is TRBJ2-6; the D gene is possibly TRBD2 (6 bases). Germline lookup yields CDR1 MNHNS and CDR2 SASEGT. The V end lost 8 bases, the J end lost 0 bases, and 8 bases lay between the germline ends. CDR3 size: 14 residues. The CDR3 reads CASGGLSGANVLTF. Here the CDR3 DNA reads TGTGCCAGCGGGGGACTCTCTGGGGCCAACGTCCTGACTTTC.

This clonotype was seen a handful of times. This sequence joins TRBV19 and TRBJ1-5; D is unresolved. CDR3 length: 16 amino acids. Germline assignment: CDR1 LNHDA and CDR2 SQIVND (reference sequence). V dropped 0 bases and J dropped 3 bases, with 12 bases sitting between them. The DNA of the CDR3 is TGTGCCAGTAGTATAGAACCCTCGCAATACAATCAGCCCCAGCATTTT. Translating gives CASSIEPSQYNQPQHF.